This paragraph reports one TCR beta chain. J lost 8 bases, V lost 3 bases, and 7 bases had no gene match. CDR1 MNHEY and CDR2 SMNVEV come from the germline V gene (reference sequence). The CDR3 runs 14 residues. Clones were read by immunoSEQ multiplex PCR, and TCRdb kept only the in-frame ones, dropping some. This table holds roughly 23,000 clones, 78% found once. The sample comes from a study of STAT5B mutations in CD4+ large granular lymphocyte leukemia. The clonotype originates from a human donor in good health. The rearrangement joins TRBV27 to TRBJ2-1; TRBD1 aligns across 7 bases. Source material: CD4+ T cells from blood buffy coats. This chain's CDR3 is CASSFADRKDEQFF. Written as DNA, the CDR3 is TGTGCCAGCAGTTTTGCGGACAGGAAGGATGAGCAGTTCTTC.